This T cell receptor (beta chain) was identified during a study of shared clonotypes between healthy human individuals. The CDR3 totals 16 residues. The V end lost 1 base, the J end lost 5 bases, and 18 bases lay between the germline ends. Germline loops: CDR1 MGHRA, CDR2 YSYEKL. CD8 cells classed as naive were CD45RO-negative and positively selected for CCR7, excluding terminally differentiated effector memory CD45RA+ cells. In the case of this clone: The antigen is undetermined.

Findings and caveats of the study: Specimens sampled were limited to blood, with tissue repertoires likely differing. Naive subsets usually exceeded memory subsets in estimated richness. Clonotypes shared by all four sorted-subset donors had higher generation probabilities than non-shared clonotypes.

The assay used deep level. Only in-frame clones appear in the TCRdb table, and some are missing; sequencing was by immunoSEQ multiplex PCR. The sample shows around 600,000 clones, around 95% of them seen only once. The origin of this receptor is a woman aged 30 to 39 in good health. The chain joins TRBV4-1 to TRBJ2-7; D unresolved. Sequencing was performed on naive CD8+ T cells sorted from blood. The CDR3 coding sequence is TGCGCCAGCAGCCAAGTGAGTGGAGAGGTCGGGCACGAGCAGTACTTC. The encoded protein is CASSQVSGEVGHEQYF.